The 11 T cell receptor beta chains in this list originate from one sample, sequenced in a study of neurological immune-mediated disorders. TCRdb reanalysed the 5' RACE reads using MiXCR and keeps one entry per CDR3 protein. The data contain 40,000 to 55,000 distinct CDR3 sequences, around 2.9% of them singletons. Sequencing was done on a sample of PBMCs. These receptors were taken from a woman in her forties or fifties with multiple sclerosis.

This clonotype was found many times. The rearrangement uses TRBV10-3 and TRBJ2-7; TRBD1 is a possible D gene (5 bases). This CDR3 spans 12 amino acids. Trimming stripped 8 bases from V and 5 bases from J, with 13 bases between. Per germline, CDR1 ENHRY and CDR2 SYGVKD. The CDR3 DNA follows: TGTGCCATCCCCGCAGGGCCCGACGAGCAGTACGTC. Its translation: CAIPAGPDEQYV.

This clonotype was counted ten times or more. The chain recombines TRBV12-3 or TRBV12-4 with TRBJ1-6; TRBD1 agrees at 12 bases. There are 15 residues in the CDR3. V lost 5 bases to trimming and J lost 10 bases; unmatched junction nucleotides: 6. CDR3 in amino acids: CASSTGTGGGSPLHF. In nucleotides, the CDR3 is TGTGCCAGCAGTACCGGGACAGGGGGCGGCTCACCCCTCCACTTT.

In this sample, this clonotype turned up many times. The chain has TRBV20-1 and TRBJ2-1; D uncertain. V was pared by 3 bases and J by 6 bases, with 18 bases between. The CDR3 runs to 15 residues. The germline gives CDR1 DFQATT, CDR2 SNEGSKA (reference sequence). CDR3 amino acids: CSASRAGFSSNEQFF. The CDR3, as DNA: TGCAGTGCTAGCCGAGCTGGGTTTTCGAGCAATGAGCAGTTCTTC.

This clonotype was found many times. The chain uses TRBV12-3 or TRBV12-4 and TRBJ1-5, with D possibly being TRBD1 (5 bases). CDR3 length equals 16 residues. V lost 3 bases, J lost 2 bases, and 14 bases lay in between. In DNA, the CDR3 is TGTGCCAGCAGTTTTAGATCTGTAGGGGGCAATCAGCCCCAGCATTTT. Translating gives CASSFRSVGGNQPQHF.

This clonotype was seen repeatedly, ten times or more. This chain connects TRBV11-2 to TRBJ1-2, with D unresolved. CDR3 length: 14 residues. The germline V gene has CDR1 SGHAT and CDR2 FQNNGV. V was trimmed by 1 base and J by 8 bases, leaving 14 bases between them. CDR3 in DNA: TGTGCCAGCAGCTTAGCCGTTGATTCGTCAGGCTACACCTTC. Translation gives CASSLAVDSSGYTF.

This clonotype was recorded many times. The J gene is TRBJ2-5, the V gene TRBV7-3; 7 nucleotides agree with TRBD2. The CDR3 loop spans 15 amino acids. V dropped 5 bases and J dropped 1; count of bases not matched to a gene: 7. Germline V lookup: CDR1 SGHTA, CDR2 FQGTGA. In DNA form, the CDR3 reads TGTGCCAGCAGCCCTACGGGACTAATCCAAGAGACCCAGTACTTC. Its translation: CASSPTGLIQETQYF. Variable domain in full (rest from reference TRBV7-3 and TRBJ2-5): GAGVSQTPSNKVTEKGKYVELRCDPISGHTALYWYRQSLGQGPEFLIYFQGTGAADDSGLPNDRFFAVRPEGSVSTLKIQRTERGDSAVYLCASSPTGLIQETQYFGPGTRLLVL.

This clonotype was seen at least ten times. The chain carries TRBV11-2 and TRBJ2-5; tentative D call: TRBD1 (6 bases). Trimming stripped 5 bases from V and 3 bases from J, with 16 bases between. The V gene's germline CDR1 is SGHAT and CDR2 FQNNGV. This CDR3 spans 15 amino acids. CDR3 sequence (DNA): TGTGCCAGCAGCCCCGGGGTTGGGGGCAAAGAGACCCAGTACTTC. The encoded protein is CASSPGVGGKETQYF.

In this sample, this clonotype turned up many times. This chain links TRBV11-2 with TRBJ2-1; D remains unclear. CDR3 length: 13 residues. Germline V gene sequence: CDR1 SGHAT, CDR2 FQNNGV. The V end was cut by 1 base, the J end by 7 bases, with 8 bases between. This CDR3 is CASSLATRNEQFF. The CDR3 DNA is TGTGCCAGCAGCTTAGCGACCCGTAATGAGCAGTTCTTC.

This clonotype was counted between two and nine times. At one end the junction does not follow the germline gene, possibly because of a read error. The chain carries TRBV7-7 and TRBJ1-2, with D tentatively TRBD1 (6 bases). The CDR3 loop spans 15 amino acids. CDR1 is SSHAT and CDR2 is FNYEAQ in the germline V gene (reference sequence). The CDR3 DNA is TGTGCTAGCAGCCCCCTCTCGGCAGGGGACTATGGCTACACCTTC. Translated, it gives CASSPLSAGDYGYTF. The full variable domain, completed using reference TRBV7-7 and TRBJ1-2, is GAGVSQSPRYKVTKRGQDVTLRCDPISSHATLYWYQQALGQGPEFLTYFNYEAQPDKSGLPSDRFSAERPEGSISTLTIQRTEQRDSAMYRCASSPLSAGDYGYTFGSGTRLTVV.

This clonotype has ten or more counts. V gene TRBV6-5 combines with J gene TRBJ2-2, with TRBD1 matching over 11 bases. CDR1 is MNHEY, CDR2 SVGAGI, per germline. Losses at the gene ends were 8 bases for V and 8 bases for J; bases not matched to a gene: 1. This CDR3 contains 12 residues. The CDR3 region is CASGTGGGELFF. The DNA for the CDR3 is TGTGCCAGCGGGACAGGGGGAGGGGAGCTGTTTTTT.

With respect to this clonotype: One end of the junction is discordant with germline, which a read error may explain. The V call is TRBV10-3, the J call TRBJ1-6; 7 positions match TRBD1. CDR3 length equals 15 residues. CDR1 and CDR2 from the germline V gene are ENHRY and SYGVKD. CDR3 coding DNA: TGTGCCATCAGGGCCACAGGGGAAGGTAATTCAACCCTCAACTTT. Translating gives CAIRATGEGNSTLNF.